The rows below give T cell receptor beta chains drawn from one sample of a study of cytomegalovirus exposure and HLA in healthy donors. Profiling relied on immunoSEQ multiplex PCR, and the TCRdb table lists in-frame clones only, not all of them. The top ten hold roughly 10% of the sample, which has over 150,000 clones, roughly four fifths seen once. Sequenced material: PBMCs. These receptors came from a man aged 50-59 years in good health and CMV-seropositive. Both conserved end residues are part of each CDR3. A D gene is named only where the DNA matches it firmly. Some rows have no size entry. The others give once, few or many, or a class for an expanded clone.

CDR3 | DNA | D | J | size | V
CAWSRQTGELFF | TGTGCCTGGAGTCGACAGACCGGGGAGCTGTTTTTT | NA | TRBJ2-2 | few | TRBV30
CASSVGSQGYEQYF | TGTGCCAGCAGCGTAGGTTCCCAGGGCTACGAGCAGTACTTC | NA | TRBJ2-7 | NA | TRBV9
CASSLGQGLDGYTF | TGTGCCAGCAGCTTAGGACAGGGATTAGACGGCTACACCTTC | TRBD1 | TRBJ1-2 | NA | TRBV11-2
CATSRRIGGYNEQFF | TGTGCCACCAGCAGAAGAATTGGAGGATACAATGAGCAGTTCTTC | NA | TRBJ2-1 | NA | TRBV15
CASSLRQPPDTQYF | TGCGCCAGCAGCTTGAGACAGCCCCCAGATACGCAGTATTTT | NA | TRBJ2-3 | NA | TRBV5-1
CAWQPVEGWETQYF | TGTGCCTGGCAACCCGTCGAGGGTTGGGAGACCCAGTACTTC | NA | TRBJ2-5 | few | TRBV30
CASSYRGYEQYF | TGTGCCAGCAGCTACAGGGGCTACGAGCAGTACTTC | TRBD1 | TRBJ2-7 | NA | TRBV5-4
CASRRAGREETQYF | TGTGCCAGCAGGAGAGCGGGGCGGGAAGAGACCCAGTACTTC | TRBD2 | TRBJ2-5 | NA | TRBV7-2
CASRSRGGAGELFF | TGTGCCAGCAGATCTCGGGGGGGGGCCGGGGAGCTGTTTTTT | TRBD2 | TRBJ2-2 | NA | TRBV6-1
CASSPTGGTSGGFSYEQYF | TGTGCCAGCAGCCCAACAGGGGGTACTAGCGGGGGCTTCTCCTACGAGCAGTACTTC | TRBD2 | TRBJ2-7 | NA | TRBV9
CASSLGGFGSYEQYF | TGTGCCAGCAGCTTGGGAGGGTTCGGGTCCTACGAGCAGTACTTC | NA | TRBJ2-7 | once | TRBV5-4
CSVEHGTYNEQFF | TGCAGCGTTGAACACGGGACCTACAATGAGCAGTTCTTC | NA | TRBJ2-1 | NA | TRBV29-1
CAIKPTGGNTEAFF | TGTGCCATCAAGCCGACAGGGGGCAACACTGAAGCTTTCTTT | TRBD1 | TRBJ1-1 | NA | TRBV10-3
CASRFLGSGVVDTQYF | TGTGCCAGCAGGTTCCTGGGGAGCGGAGTGGTAGATACGCAGTATTTT | NA | TRBJ2-3 | NA | TRBV7-2
CASSTLGSSYEQYF | TGTGCCAGCAGCACCCTAGGGAGCTCCTACGAGCAGTACTTC | NA | TRBJ2-7 | few | TRBV9
CASSWTTSGEGKNSQYF | TGTGCCAGCAGCTGGACTACTAGCGGGGAAGGCAAAAACAGTCAGTACTTC | TRBD2 | TRBJ2-4 | once | TRBV7-8
CAWSVVGRNGGELFF | TGTGCCTGGAGTGTAGTGGGGAGAAACGGCGGGGAGCTGTTTTTT | NA | TRBJ2-2 | NA | TRBV30
CASRQGIGTDTQYF | TGTGCCAGCCGACAGGGGATTGGCACAGATACGCAGTATTTT | TRBD1 | TRBJ2-3 | NA | TRBV7-2
CASSFDTFYGYTF | TGTGCCAGCAGTTTCGACACATTCTATGGCTACACCTTC | NA | TRBJ1-2 | NA | TRBV28
CASSYVASNTEAFF | TGTGCCAGCAGTTACGTGGCTTCGAACACTGAAGCTTTCTTT | NA | TRBJ1-1 | NA | TRBV6-5
CAIGEGQPNTEAFF | TGTGCCATCGGAGAGGGACAACCGAACACTGAAGCTTTCTTT | NA | TRBJ1-1 | NA | TRBV10-3
CASSYSGGEAFF | TGTGCCAGCAGTTACTCTGGAGGTGAAGCTTTCTTT | NA | TRBJ1-1 | NA | TRBV6-5